The 7 T cell receptor beta chains in this list originate from one sample, sequenced in a study of T cell responses to AZD1222 COVID-19 vaccine. The data were produced by immunoSEQ multiplex PCR, yet TCRdb's version contains in-frame clones alone and is incomplete. This listing includes about 140,000 clones. The sequencing input was peripheral blood. The receptors were sampled from an adult in good health.

The rearrangement joins TRBV2 to TRBJ1-1; a possible D gene is TRBD1 (5 bases). Trimming cost V 3 bases and J 7 bases, with 15 bases left between them. The length of the CDR3 is 14 residues. CDR1 is SNHLY and CDR2 is FYNNEI in the germline V gene. The CDR3 protein is CASSDLGERDEAFF. In DNA, the CDR3 is TGTGCCAGCAGTGATCTGGGGGAAAGGGATGAAGCTTTCTTT.

The genes are TRBV6-1 and TRBJ1-4, with D tentatively TRBD1 (6 bases). V lost 0 bases and J 7 bases, leaving 12 bases between the germline ends. CDR1 and CDR2 from the germline V gene are MNHNS and SASEGT. This CDR3 has 15 amino acids. For the CDR3, the DNA is TGTGCCAGCAGTGAAGCACGAGGGGGAGGTGAAAAACTGTTTTTT. Protein: CASSEARGGGEKLFF.

The chain couples TRBV6-6 to TRBJ1-2, with 9 bases that match TRBD1. Germline CDR1 MNHNY, CDR2 SVGAGI (reference sequence). V lost 5 bases to trimming and J lost 6 bases; unmatched junction nucleotides: 13. CDR3 length: 16 amino acids. The CDR3 spells CASSRNSRDRVNGYTF. DNA of the CDR3: TGTGCCAGCAGTCGAAACAGCCGGGACAGGGTTAATGGCTACACCTTC.

V gene TRBV5-1 combines with J gene TRBJ2-5; D gene unclear. The ends were cut back, 0 bases at V and 1 base at J, with 13 bases in the middle. Germline V gene sequence: CDR1 SGHRS, CDR2 YFSETQ. The CDR3 length is 16 residues. The CDR3 nucleotides read TGCGCCAGCAGCTTGGCCTTTTTTGGGTCCCAAGAGACCCAGTACTTC. Translating gives CASSLAFFGSQETQYF.

V is TRBV2 and J is TRBJ1-1, with a weak D call TRBD1 (6 bases). Trimming took 4 bases from V and 1 from J, leaving 10 bases between them. There are 14 residues in the CDR3. The germline V gene encodes CDR1 SNHLY and CDR2 FYNNEI. In nucleotides, the CDR3 is TGTGCCAGCAGTGGGGACAATTGGAACACTGAAGCTTTCTTT. Translating it yields CASSGDNWNTEAFF. The full variable domain, with the rest looked up from reference TRBV2 and TRBJ1-1, is EPEVTQTPSHQVTQMGQEVILRCVPISNHLYFYWYRQILGQKVEFLVSFYNNEISEKSEIFDDQFSVERPDGSNFTLKIRSTKLEDSAMYFCASSGDNWNTEAFFGQGTRLTVV.

The chain joins TRBV9 to TRBJ2-7, with TRBD1 identical over 7 bases. V was pared by 5 bases and J by 0 bases, with 8 bases of the junction left unmatched. Germline V gene lookup returns CDR1 SGDLS and CDR2 YYNGEE. The CDR3 runs to 15 residues. CDR3 sequence reads: CASSWGTESSYEQYF. The CDR3 DNA reads TGTGCCAGCAGTTGGGGGACAGAGAGCTCCTACGAGCAGTACTTC.

The gene calls are TRBV10-1 and TRBJ2-1, with no clear D. Between the trimmed V and J ends, which lost 8 bases and 0 bases, there was a span of 11 bases. CDR1 is WNHNN, CDR2 SYGVQD, per germline (reference sequence). The CDR3 extends over 14 amino acids. The DNA of the CDR3 is TGCGCCAGCCCCGACCCAAGCTCCTACAATGAGCAGTTCTTC. Its protein product is CASPDPSSYNEQFF.